The clone carrying this T cell receptor (beta chain) was recorded many times. Its specificity is unknown. The data belong to a study of blood T cells in healthy people across ages. A second PCR of about 7 to 11 cycles used a sample-barcoded 5' primer and a J-beta primer mix. TCRdb reanalysed the 5' RACE reads using MiXCR and keeps one entry per CDR3 protein. The sample yields approximately 1.5 million distinct CDR3 sequences, about 31% seen once. The germline gives CDR1 SEHNR, CDR2 FQNEAQ (reference sequence). This CDR3 is built from 16 residues. V was clipped by 4 bases and J by 4 bases, with 18 bases between them. Notes on the study in general: Significant beta diversity loss was already apparent by age 40, declining roughly linearly.

Sample: blood. The chain combines TRBV7-9 with TRBJ2-3, with D possibly called TRBD1 or TRBD2 (5 bases each). The sequence derives from a woman aged 25 to 39 in good health. The chain's CDR3 is CASSYLGAPGADTQYF. The CDR3 nucleotides are TGTGCCAGCAGCTACCTCGGGGCCCCTGGTGCAGATACGCAGTATTTT.